A selection of T cell receptor beta chains follows, all from one sample in a study of blood T cell repertoires in COVID-19. Some clones are missing from TCRdb's copy, which holds only in-frame ones; the method was immunoSEQ multiplex PCR. The sample yields around 130,000 clones, 85% to 90% seen once. Sequencing input: peripheral blood. These receptors came from a man in his fifties or sixties with active or convalescent COVID-19. The CDR3 runs from the conserved cysteine through the conserved F or W. A D gene is named only where the DNA matches it firmly. Clone size is shown for a subset of rows, as once, few, many or a class of expanded clone.

V gene: TRBV6-6
D gene: TRBD2
clone size: NA
J gene: TRBJ2-1
CDR3 protein: CASSHRLAGMNSYNEQFF
CDR3 DNA: TGTGCCAGCAGTCACCGGCTAGCGGGGATGAACTCCTACAATGAGCAGTTCTTC

V gene: TRBV7-2
D gene: NA
clone size: NA
J gene: TRBJ2-2
CDR3 protein: CASSLTTNTGELFF
CDR3 DNA: TGTGCCAGCAGCTTGACAACTAACACCGGGGAGCTGTTTTTT

V gene: TRBV5-1
D gene: NA
clone size: NA
J gene: TRBJ1-2
CDR3 protein: CASSPIGHHGYTF
CDR3 DNA: TGCGCCAGCAGCCCGATTGGGCACCATGGCTACACCTTC

V gene: TRBV29-1
D gene: TRBD1
clone size: once
J gene: TRBJ1-1
CDR3 protein: CSAQHRGGTEAFF
CDR3 DNA: TGCAGCGCCCAACACAGGGGTGGGACTGAAGCTTTCTTT

V gene: TRBV28
D gene: TRBD2
clone size: NA
J gene: TRBJ2-5
CDR3 protein: CASSPSGRALGETQYF
CDR3 DNA: TGTGCCAGCAGCCCTAGCGGGAGGGCCCTTGGGGAGACCCAGTACTTC

V gene: TRBV11-2
D gene: NA
clone size: NA
J gene: TRBJ2-3
CDR3 protein: CASSSGGTAPPWGTQYF
CDR3 DNA: TGTGCCAGCAGCTCTGGGGGGACGGCGCCTCCCTGGGGTACGCAGTATTTT

V gene: TRBV7-2
D gene: NA
clone size: many
J gene: TRBJ1-2
CDR3 protein: CASSLNSGFYGYTF
CDR3 DNA: TGTGCCAGCAGCTTAAATTCCGGGTTCTATGGCTACACCTTC

V gene: TRBV6-5
D gene: NA
clone size: NA
J gene: TRBJ2-2
CDR3 protein: CAAGQGFGELFF
CDR3 DNA: TGTGCCGCGGGGCAGGGTTTCGGGGAGCTGTTTTTT

V gene: TRBV28
D gene: NA
clone size: NA
J gene: TRBJ2-7
CDR3 protein: CASRQNSPYEQYF
CDR3 DNA: TGTGCCAGCAGACAAAACAGTCCTTACGAGCAGTACTTC

V gene: TRBV6-1
D gene: NA
clone size: NA
J gene: TRBJ1-1
CDR3 protein: CASSELRVNTEAFF
CDR3 DNA: TGTGCCAGCAGTGAGCTCCGGGTGAACACTGAAGCTTTCTTT

V gene: TRBV5-1
D gene: NA
clone size: NA
J gene: TRBJ2-2
CDR3 protein: CASSLAGGNTGELFF
CDR3 DNA: TGCGCCAGCAGCTTGGCCGGAGGAAACACCGGGGAGCTGTTTTTT

V gene: TRBV4-2
D gene: NA
clone size: once
J gene: TRBJ2-6
CDR3 protein: CASSQESSGANVLTF
CDR3 DNA: TGTGCCAGCAGCCAAGAGAGCTCTGGGGCCAACGTCCTGACTTTC

V gene: TRBV11-2
D gene: TRBD1
clone size: NA
J gene: TRBJ1-5
CDR3 protein: CASSLEGSGQGTQHF
CDR3 DNA: TGTGCCAGCAGCTTAGAGGGATCGGGACAGGGGACCCAGCATTTT

V gene: TRBV10-1
D gene: TRBD2
clone size: NA
J gene: TRBJ2-1
CDR3 protein: CASSDRLTSGEYNEQFF
CDR3 DNA: TGCGCCAGCAGTGACCGACTTACTAGCGGGGAGTACAATGAGCAGTTCTTC

V gene: TRBV5-1
D gene: NA
clone size: once
J gene: TRBJ2-3
CDR3 protein: CASSFPGSRADTQYF
CDR3 DNA: TGCGCCAGCAGCTTCCCCGGGAGTCGGGCAGATACGCAGTATTTT

V gene: TRBV28
D gene: NA
clone size: NA
J gene: TRBJ1-6
CDR3 protein: CASSFLYNSPLHF
CDR3 DNA: TGTGCCAGCAGTTTCCTGTATAATTCACCCCTCCACTTT

V gene: TRBV7-9
D gene: NA
clone size: once
J gene: TRBJ2-4
CDR3 protein: CASSFLAERAKNIQYF
CDR3 DNA: TGTGCCAGCAGCTTCTTAGCGGAACGAGCCAAAAACATTCAGTACTTC

V gene: TRBV5-3
D gene: TRBD1
clone size: NA
J gene: TRBJ1-5
CDR3 protein: CARSPGGTGVRSQPQHF
CDR3 DNA: TGTGCCAGAAGCCCCGGCGGGACAGGCGTCCGGAGTCAGCCCCAGCATTTT

V gene: TRBV4-2
D gene: NA
clone size: NA
J gene: TRBJ2-3
CDR3 protein: CASSQDLTSSDTQYF
CDR3 DNA: TGTGCCAGCAGCCAAGATCTCACTAGCTCAGATACGCAGTATTTT

V gene: TRBV14
D gene: TRBD1
clone size: NA
J gene: TRBJ2-7
CDR3 protein: CASSQGTGGFGQYF
CDR3 DNA: TGTGCCAGCAGCCAGGGGACAGGGGGGTTTGGGCAGTACTTC

V gene: TRBV19
D gene: TRBD1
clone size: NA
J gene: TRBJ2-5
CDR3 protein: CASSPGTGGRETQYF
CDR3 DNA: TGTGCCAGTAGTCCGGGGACAGGGGGCCGGGAGACCCAGTACTTC

V gene: TRBV6-2/TRBV6-3
D gene: TRBD1
clone size: once
J gene: TRBJ1-5
CDR3 protein: CASSYSRGTGPQPQHF
CDR3 DNA: TGTGCCAGCAGTTACTCGAGGGGGACAGGGCCTCAGCCCCAGCATTTT

V gene: TRBV20-1
D gene: NA
clone size: NA
J gene: TRBJ1-3
CDR3 protein: CSASRPGSRNTIYF
CDR3 DNA: TGCAGTGCTAGTCGGCCAGGTTCTCGAAACACCATATATTTT

V gene: TRBV5-1
D gene: TRBD1
clone size: NA
J gene: TRBJ1-1
CDR3 protein: CASSSNGLRDRGRGTEAFF
CDR3 DNA: TGCGCCAGCAGCTCCAACGGGCTCAGGGACAGGGGGCGAGGCACTGAAGCTTTCTTT

V gene: TRBV19
D gene: TRBD1
clone size: NA
J gene: TRBJ2-1
CDR3 protein: CASSRGQGERNEQFF
CDR3 DNA: TGTGCCAGTAGTAGGGGACAGGGAGAACGGAATGAGCAGTTCTTC

V gene: TRBV5-1
D gene: NA
clone size: NA
J gene: TRBJ2-5
CDR3 protein: CASSSWTEETQYF
CDR3 DNA: TGCGCCAGCAGCTCATGGACAGAAGAGACCCAGTACTTC

V gene: TRBV6-6
D gene: TRBD2
clone size: NA
J gene: TRBJ2-1
CDR3 protein: CASSSPGVAGNNEQFF
CDR3 DNA: TGTGCCAGCAGCTCCCCCGGGGTAGCGGGAAACAATGAGCAGTTCTTC